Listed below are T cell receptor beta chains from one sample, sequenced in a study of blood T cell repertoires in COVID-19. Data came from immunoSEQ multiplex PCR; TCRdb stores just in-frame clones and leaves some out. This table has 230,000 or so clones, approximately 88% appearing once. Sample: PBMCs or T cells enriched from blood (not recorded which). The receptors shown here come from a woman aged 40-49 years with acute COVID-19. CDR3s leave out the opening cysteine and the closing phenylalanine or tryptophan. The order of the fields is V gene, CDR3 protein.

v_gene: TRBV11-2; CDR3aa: ASSLGSSGGAETQY
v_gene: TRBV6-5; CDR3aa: ASSPMRGVTEAF
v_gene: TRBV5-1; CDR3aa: ASSSEGAGTGELF
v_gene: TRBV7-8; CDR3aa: ASSRTSGRVRELF
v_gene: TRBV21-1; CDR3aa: ASSKVLRGPYNEQF
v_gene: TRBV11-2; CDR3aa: ASSSVNYNYNEQF
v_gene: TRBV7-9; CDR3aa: ASSPGDTTNEKLF
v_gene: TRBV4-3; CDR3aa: ASSQKLPQGAGYNEQF
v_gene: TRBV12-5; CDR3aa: ASGWGGGGEQF
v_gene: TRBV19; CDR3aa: ASRPWGVLSTDTQY
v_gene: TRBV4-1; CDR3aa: ASSHPNRGANEKLF
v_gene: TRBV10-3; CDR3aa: AISELTGFNEQF
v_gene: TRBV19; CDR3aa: ASSIRGTSQY
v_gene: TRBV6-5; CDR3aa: ASSDVTTGGDGYT
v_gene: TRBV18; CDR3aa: ASSPIEGQSGNTIY
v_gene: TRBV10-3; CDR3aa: AISDSTSGIYNEQF
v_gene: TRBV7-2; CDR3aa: ASSLDPYREQF
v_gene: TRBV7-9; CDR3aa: ASSRYVGTQGNQPQH
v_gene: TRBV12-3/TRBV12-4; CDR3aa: ASGRGHGYGYT
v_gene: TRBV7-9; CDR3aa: ASSPNSGGRSSTDTQY
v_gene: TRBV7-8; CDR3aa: ASSVDRRGLGNQPQH
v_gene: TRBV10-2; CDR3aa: ASSESPTGEQF
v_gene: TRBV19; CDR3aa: ASSPRGTNEKLF
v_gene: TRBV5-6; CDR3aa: ASRQWGRGGELF
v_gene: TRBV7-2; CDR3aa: ASSLGGRQGAETQY
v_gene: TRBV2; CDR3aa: ASSESSGTGSQAF
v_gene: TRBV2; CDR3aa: ASTRWVPGQALWWTGNTIY
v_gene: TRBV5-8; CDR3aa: ASSPGQGAGLTQY
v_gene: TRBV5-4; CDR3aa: ASSKGGASATQETQY